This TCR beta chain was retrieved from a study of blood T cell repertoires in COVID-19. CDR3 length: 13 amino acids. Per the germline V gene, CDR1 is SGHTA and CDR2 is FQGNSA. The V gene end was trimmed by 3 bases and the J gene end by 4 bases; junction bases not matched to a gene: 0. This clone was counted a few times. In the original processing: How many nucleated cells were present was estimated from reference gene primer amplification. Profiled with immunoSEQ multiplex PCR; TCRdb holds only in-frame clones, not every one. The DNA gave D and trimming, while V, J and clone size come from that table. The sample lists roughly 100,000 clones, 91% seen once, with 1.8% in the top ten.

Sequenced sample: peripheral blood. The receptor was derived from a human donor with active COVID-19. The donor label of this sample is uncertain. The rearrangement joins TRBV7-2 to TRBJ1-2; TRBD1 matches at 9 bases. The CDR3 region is CASSLTGGYGYTF. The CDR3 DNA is TGTGCCAGCAGCTTGACAGGGGGCTATGGCTACACCTTC.